This record looks at one T cell receptor (beta chain) sequence and its context. Other DNA sequences of this sample code for an identical CDR3. Here immunoSEQ multiplex PCR was the method, and the copy in TCRdb shows in-frame clones only, minus some. This table holds approximately 2.4 million clones, approximately 95% found once. The data originate from a study of shared clonotypes between healthy human individuals. This TCR derives from a young man in good health. Material: naive CD4+ T cells sorted from blood. The sample's subset: CD45RA+ positively selected.

This CDR3 is CASSQEGGQPQHF. The CDR3 coding sequence is TGCGCCAGCAGCCAAGAGGGAGGCCAGCCCCAGCATTTT. The chain uses TRBV4-3 and TRBJ1-5; no clear D gene. Germline CDR1 and CDR2: LGHNA and YSLEER. The ends were cut back, 0 bases at V and 7 bases at J, with 7 bases in the middle. The CDR3 has 13 amino acids.